One TCR beta chain is described in this entry. Which antigen it targets is not known. No quality values exist for individual bases; no much larger clone is one base distant. The CDR1 and CDR2 encoded by the germline V gene are SGHTA and FQGNSA. V drops 5 bases and J drops 7 bases, leaving 20 bases in between. Reading from cysteine to phenylalanine, the CDR3 counts 15 amino acids. CDR3 DNA is the only sequence kept; it has 45 bases, read in frame from the first base. For sequencing of the TCRbeta CDR3 region, genomic DNA was extracted from the sorted cells. The immunoSEQ Assay was used for sequencing of TCRbeta CDR3 regions. The source is immuneACCESS, and TCRdb retained only in-frame sequences with V and J called. Part of the clones is not carried over; for the studies checked, unresolved V genes explain less than half of this, and the remainder is unexplained. The sample table contains fewer than 45,000 clones; only one count was recorded for 65% to 80% of them. The ten largest clones capture approximately 19% of the sample.

The trial excluded patients who had a history of autoimmune disease or who were on systemic immunosuppression. Peripheral blood for TCR sequencing was collected from all dose cohorts at baseline, on cycle 4 day 1, and on cycle 7 day 1. The samples were taken from a phase I, first-in-human, multicenter, open-label dose-escalation trial of ivuxolimab. The trial enrolled adults with locally advanced or metastatic head and neck squamous cell, hepatocellular, melanoma or renal cell carcinoma. CD4+ and CD8+ T cells were sorted separately from peripheral blood before TCR sequencing. This sample was taken from a study of OX40 agonist ivuxolimab in advanced cancers. For the study in its entirety: Ivuxolimab was an agonistic, fully human IgG2 monoclonal antibody directed against OX40 (CD134), a costimulatory receptor. Intravenous ivuxolimab was administered to patients every 2 weeks at six dose levels: 0.01, 0.1, 0.3, 1.5, 3 and 10 mg/kg. Among the approximately 50 dose-escalation patients, about 20 had hepatocellular carcinoma, roughly 15 melanoma, 9 renal cell carcinoma and 9 head and neck cancer. The dose-escalation cohort was about 83% male with a mean age of about 65 years, ranging from roughly 23 to 79. Patients were allowed to have had prior anti-PD-1, anti-PD-L1 or anti-CTLA-4 therapy, and 40% to 45% of the dose-escalation patients had been treated with checkpoint inhibitors. Three dose-escalation patients achieved partial responses, one with hepatocellular carcinoma and two with cutaneous melanoma. The purpose of peripheral TCRbeta sequencing was to test whether ivuxolimab changed TCR sequence diversity and led to clonal T-cell expansion. The paper reports the monotherapy dose-escalation portion (N ≈ 50 patients) of the phase I ivuxolimab trial.

Broad study findings and their caveats: In the 0.1-3.0 mg/kg groups, partial responders were among the patients with the lowest normalized peripheral clonal expansion, particularly in CD8+ T cells. At doses of 0.1 to 3.0 mg/kg, clonal expansion of both CD4+ and CD8+ blood T cells was observed from baseline to week 6. Low levels of normalized T-cell clonal expansion were also seen in some patients who did not respond. The antigen specificity of the peripheral T cells that underwent clonal expansion was not determined. After ivuxolimab, CD8+ T cells had more expanded clones than CD4+ T cells on average.

This specimen consisted of CD4+ or CD8+ T cells sorted from blood, obtained in a trial of the OX40 agonist ivuxolimab. The clonotype was recovered from an adult with an advanced solid tumor such as melanoma, head and neck, liver or kidney cancer. This chain joins TRBV7-2 to TRBJ1-1, with TRBD1 tentatively as D gene (6 bases match). The DNA is as follows: TGTGCCAGCAGCCGCCCCACAGGGTTGTTCAGTGAAGCTTTCTTT. This is translated as CASSRPTGLFSEAFF.